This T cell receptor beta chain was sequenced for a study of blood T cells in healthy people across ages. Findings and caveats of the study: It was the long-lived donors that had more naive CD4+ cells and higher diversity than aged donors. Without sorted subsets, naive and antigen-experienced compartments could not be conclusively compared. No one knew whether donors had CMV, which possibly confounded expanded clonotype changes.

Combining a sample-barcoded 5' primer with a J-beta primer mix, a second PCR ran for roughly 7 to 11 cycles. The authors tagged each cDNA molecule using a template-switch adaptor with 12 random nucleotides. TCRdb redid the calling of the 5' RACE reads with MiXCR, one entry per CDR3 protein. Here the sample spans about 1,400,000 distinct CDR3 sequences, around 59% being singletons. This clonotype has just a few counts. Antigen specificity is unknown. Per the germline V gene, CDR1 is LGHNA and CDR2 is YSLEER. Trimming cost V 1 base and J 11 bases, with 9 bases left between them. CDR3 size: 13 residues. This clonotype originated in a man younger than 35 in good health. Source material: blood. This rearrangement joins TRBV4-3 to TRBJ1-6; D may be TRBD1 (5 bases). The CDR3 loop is CASSQVRGAPLHF. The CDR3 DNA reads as TGCGCCAGCAGCCAAGTCAGAGGGGCACCCCTCCACTTT.